This is a list of T cell receptor beta chains from one sample in a study of technical replicates of blood from a handful of donors. TCRdb keeps only in-frame clones here, not all; method: immunoSEQ multiplex PCR. The sample comprises over 85,000 clones, about 96% of which are singletons, and 0.36% rests with the top ten. Input material: T cells isolated from PBMCs. The source is a human donor in good health. Both conserved end residues are part of each CDR3. Each record gives: clone size, D gene, J gene, V gene, CDR3 protein, CDR3 DNA. D genes are given only for firm matches. Not all rows give a size; the values are once, few, many and, for expanded clones, a class.

- | - | TRBJ2-7 | TRBV11-3 | CASSLTGDSYEQYF | TGTGCCAGCAGCCTCACAGGTGACTCCTACGAGCAGTACTTC
- | TRBD1 | TRBJ1-5 | TRBV7-2 | CASSRGTGENQPQHF | TGTGCCAGCAGCCGGGGGACAGGGGAGAATCAGCCCCAGCATTTT
- | - | TRBJ2-7 | TRBV7-8 | CASSIRQAYEQYF | TGTGCCAGCAGCATCAGACAGGCCTACGAGCAGTACTTC
- | TRBD2 | TRBJ2-7 | TRBV5-1 | CASSSGLVSDYEQYF | TGCGCCAGCAGTAGTGGACTAGTCTCGGACTACGAGCAGTACTTC
- | - | TRBJ2-2 | TRBV7-2 | CASSLDIVSGELFF | TGTGCCAGCAGCTTAGATATTGTCTCCGGGGAGCTGTTTTTT
- | TRBD1 | TRBJ2-2 | TRBV19 | CASSQGQGGLAGELFF | TGTGCCAGTAGTCAGGGACAGGGGGGACTTGCCGGGGAGCTGTTTTTT
- | TRBD1 | TRBJ2-7 | TRBV6-5 | CASSYGATGVHEQYF | TGTGCCAGCAGTTACGGGGCGACAGGGGTCCACGAGCAGTACTTC
- | TRBD1 | TRBJ2-7 | TRBV10-3 | CAIWDRSSYEQYF | TGTGCCATCTGGGACAGAAGCTCCTACGAGCAGTACTTC
- | TRBD1 | TRBJ1-4 | TRBV7-2 | CASRGRGLEKLFF | TGTGCCAGCAGAGGCAGGGGGCTTGAAAAACTGTTTTTT
- | TRBD1 | TRBJ1-2 | TRBV10-3 | CAISEPTGTGGLGNYGYTF | TGTGCCATCAGTGAGCCGACCGGGACAGGGGGCTTAGGGAACTATGGCTACACCTTC
- | TRBD1 | TRBJ2-7 | TRBV6-1 | CASRLGQGSYEQYF | TGTGCCAGCAGATTGGGACAGGGCTCCTACGAGCAGTACTTC
- | TRBD1 | TRBJ2-7 | TRBV7-8 | CASSRDRGVEQYF | TGTGCCAGCAGCCGGGACAGGGGGGTCGAGCAGTACTTC
- | - | TRBJ1-1 | TRBV29-1 | CSVRTGRGTEAFF | TGCAGCGTACGTACAGGGAGGGGGACTGAAGCTTTCTTT
once | - | TRBJ2-3 | TRBV7-3 | CASSLGFGTYTDTQYF | TGTGCCAGCAGCTTAGGGTTTGGGACATACACAGATACGCAGTATTTT
- | - | TRBJ2-7 | TRBV25-1 | CASSDQSYEQYF | TGTGCCAGCAGTGACCAATCCTACGAGCAGTACTTC
- | TRBD1 | TRBJ2-7 | TRBV2 | CASRGTVNYEQYF | TGTGCCAGCAGAGGGACAGTCAACTACGAGCAGTACTTC
- | TRBD1 | TRBJ1-2 | TRBV6-5 | CASRRTGDGYTF | TGTGCCAGCAGAAGGACAGGGGACGGCTACACCTTC
- | TRBD1 | TRBJ1-3 | TRBV9 | CASSVGTGRAIYF | TGTGCCAGCAGCGTTGGGACAGGGAGGGCCATATATTTT
once | - | TRBJ2-2 | TRBV6-7 | CASSYHLGVADTGELFF | TGTGCCAGCAGTTACCACCTTGGAGTAGCTGACACCGGGGAGCTGTTTTTT
- | - | TRBJ2-2 | TRBV4-2 | CASSHKLNTGELFF | TGTGCCAGCAGCCATAAACTTAACACCGGGGAGCTGTTTTTT
- | TRBD2 | TRBJ2-1 | TRBV28 | CASSTILAGGPRDEQFF | TGTGCCAGCAGTACCATTCTAGCGGGAGGGCCCAGGGATGAGCAGTTCTTC
- | - | TRBJ2-2 | TRBV12-5 | CASGSPTQGELFF | TGTGCTAGTGGTAGCCCCACTCAAGGGGAGCTGTTTTTT
- | TRBD1 | TRBJ1-1 | TRBV18 | CASSPSRDRGTEAFF | TGTGCCAGCTCACCATCCCGGGACAGGGGCACTGAAGCTTTCTTT
- | - | TRBJ1-2 | TRBV25-1 | CASKGHGYTF | TGTGCCAGCAAGGGGCATGGCTACACCTTC
- | TRBD1 | TRBJ2-7 | TRBV2 | CASSGTGGKSYEQYF | TGTGCCAGCAGTGGTACAGGGGGCAAGTCCTACGAGCAGTACTTC
- | TRBD1 | TRBJ1-1 | TRBV30 | CAWSVWGQGTEAFF | TGTGCCTGGAGTGTATGGGGACAGGGGACTGAAGCTTTCTTT
- | TRBD2 | TRBJ2-7 | TRBV29-1 | CSVEGREKPYEQYF | TGCAGCGTTGAGGGGCGGGAGAAACCCTACGAGCAGTACTTC
- | TRBD1 | TRBJ2-1 | TRBV19 | CASTLTRTGANEQFF | TGTGCCAGTACTTTAACCCGCACAGGGGCCAATGAGCAGTTCTTC
- | TRBD1 | TRBJ1-4 | TRBV4-2 | CASSPRTGDEKLFF | TGTGCCAGCAGCCCGAGGACAGGGGATGAAAAACTGTTTTTT
- | - | TRBJ2-3 | TRBV5-1 | CASSTASGPGGGDTQYF | TGCGCCAGCAGCACGGCTAGCGGGCCAGGGGGAGGGGATACGCAGTATTTT
once | TRBD2 | TRBJ2-7 | TRBV7-2 | CASSLGTGAGGTSGRGVEF | TGTGCCAGCAGCCTAGGGACAGGGGCTGGGGGGACTAGCGGGAGAGGAGTAGAATTC
- | TRBD1 | TRBJ1-1 | TRBV7-2 | CASIRGGQVTEAFF | TGTGCCAGCATCAGGGGCGGACAGGTCACAGAAGCTTTCTTT
- | TRBD1 | TRBJ2-7 | TRBV5-4 | CASRLGTAYEQYF | TGTGCCAGCAGGCTCGGGACAGCATACGAGCAGTACTTC
- | TRBD2 | TRBJ2-1 | TRBV28 | CATFQGSGRLPYNEQFF | TGTGCCACCTTTCAGGGTAGCGGGAGGCTTCCCTACAATGAGCAGTTCTTC
- | TRBD1 | TRBJ1-5 | TRBV19 | CASSITGGYSYQPQHF | TGTGCCAGTAGTATTACAGGGGGCTATAGCTATCAGCCCCAGCATTTT
- | - | TRBJ1-2 | TRBV2 | CASTKDSTYGYTF | TGTGCCAGCACTAAGGACAGCACCTATGGCTACACCTTC
- | TRBD2 | TRBJ2-7 | TRBV2 | CASGGLADNSYEQYF | TGTGCCAGCGGTGGACTAGCGGACAACTCCTACGAGCAGTACTTC
once | - | TRBJ2-7 | TRBV10-3 | CAISASPSGSGLYEQYF | TGTGCCATCAGTGCGAGTCCCTCCGGTAGCGGTCTTTACGAGCAGTACTTC
- | TRBD2 | TRBJ2-3 | TRBV7-3 | CASSLGLAGGGGNTDTQYF | TGTGCCAGCAGCTTAGGACTAGCGGGAGGAGGTGGAAACACAGATACGCAGTATTTT
- | - | TRBJ1-1 | TRBV28 | CASREQGGRTEAFF | TGTGCCAGCAGGGAACAGGGTGGTAGAACTGAAGCTTTCTTT
- | TRBD2 | TRBJ2-3 | TRBV19 | CASSPNRASGIGTDTQYF | TGTGCCAGTAGTCCAAACAGGGCTAGCGGGATCGGTACAGATACGCAGTATTTT
- | TRBD2 | TRBJ2-7 | TRBV7-9 | CASSLAAGEGLYEQYF | TGTGCCAGCAGCCTAGCGGCCGGGGAGGGCCTCTACGAGCAGTACTTC
- | - | TRBJ2-7 | TRBV7-8 | CASSTNRVHEQYF | TGTGCCAGCAGCACGAACAGGGTCCACGAGCAGTACTTC
- | TRBD1 | TRBJ2-7 | TRBV10-3 | CAISGQGYTYEQYF | TGTGCCATCAGTGGACAGGGATACACCTACGAGCAGTACTTC
- | TRBD1 | TRBJ1-5 | TRBV9 | CASSPWSGGQPQHF | TGTGCCAGCAGCCCTTGGTCAGGGGGTCAGCCCCAGCATTTT
- | - | TRBJ2-5 | TRBV6-5 | CASSLDRVGETQYF | TGTGCCAGCAGTTTAGACCGGGTTGGGGAGACCCAGTACTTC
- | - | TRBJ2-4 | TRBV2 | CASSGENIQYF | TGTGCCAGCAGTGGAGAAAACATTCAGTACTTC
- | TRBD2 | TRBJ2-1 | TRBV6-6 | CASSWTSGGSYNEQFF | TGTGCCAGCAGCTGGACTAGCGGGGGATCCTACAATGAGCAGTTCTTC
- | - | TRBJ1-1 | TRBV1 | CTSSQDQNTEAFF | TGCACCAGCAGCCAAGATCAGAACACTGAAGCTTTCTTT
- | - | TRBJ2-5 | TRBV11-2 | CASSLGFGGETQYF | TGTGCCAGCAGCTTAGGTTTTGGAGGAGAGACCCAGTACTTC
- | - | TRBJ2-3 | TRBV4-1 | CASSQERAGSLGDTQYF | TGCGCCAGCAGCCAAGAAAGGGCGGGTTCTCTGGGGGATACGCAGTATTTT